This note documents a single T cell receptor beta chain sequence. The antigen remains undetermined. The data derive from a study of cytomegalovirus exposure and HLA in healthy donors. This CDR3 is 14 amino acids long. Primers included in the PCR were 60 Vbeta and 13 Jbeta primers. Using immunoSEQ multiplex PCR, the repertoire was profiled, and TCRdb retains in-frame clones only, with some absent. This sample carries approximately 150,000 clones, more than 65% of them seen once, and the ten largest clones take over 0.95%. Study-wide results and caveats: Previously analyzed data showed that most TCR beta V segments were productive at a frequency of about 90% or about 30%. Reportedly, cytomegalovirus status was diagnosed with high sensitivity and specificity.

The sequence came from a woman between 50 and 59 years old in good health and CMV-seronegative. The gene calls are TRBV21-1 and TRBJ1-5; the table's D call, TRBD1, has no DNA check behind it. TRBV21-1 is flagged as a pseudogene. Sequenced: PBMCs. The chain's CDR3 is CAGSVQGEGQPQHF. The CDR3 nucleotides are TGTGCCGGCAGCGTACAGGGTGAGGGTCAGCCCCAGCATTTT.